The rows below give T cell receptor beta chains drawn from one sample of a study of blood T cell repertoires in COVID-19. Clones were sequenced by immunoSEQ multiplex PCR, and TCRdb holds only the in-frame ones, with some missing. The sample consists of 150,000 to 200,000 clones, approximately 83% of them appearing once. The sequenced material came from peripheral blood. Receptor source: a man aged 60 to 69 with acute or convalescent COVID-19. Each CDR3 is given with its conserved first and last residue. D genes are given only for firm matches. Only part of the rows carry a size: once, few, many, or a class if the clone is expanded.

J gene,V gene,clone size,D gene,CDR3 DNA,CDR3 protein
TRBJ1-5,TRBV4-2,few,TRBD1,TGTGCCAGCAGCCAAGATCTGGGACAGGCGATTAGCAATCAGCCCCAGCATTTT,CASSQDLGQAISNQPQHF
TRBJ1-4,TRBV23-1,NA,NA,TGCGCCAGCGGGGACAATCTGTTTTTT,CASGDNLFF
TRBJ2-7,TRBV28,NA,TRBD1,TGTGCCAGCAGTGACAGGGGGGACGAGCAGTACTTC,CASSDRGDEQYF
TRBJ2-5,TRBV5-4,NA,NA,TGTGCCAGCAGCCTCGGGACTGTCGAGACCCAGTACTTC,CASSLGTVETQYF
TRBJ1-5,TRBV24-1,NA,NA,TGTGCCACCAGCGATGGCGGCAGTTATAGCAATCAGCCCCAGCATTTT,CATSDGGSYSNQPQHF
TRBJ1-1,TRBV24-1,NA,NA,TGTGCCACACGGACAGCGAGAGACACTGAAGCTTTCTTT,CATRTARDTEAFF
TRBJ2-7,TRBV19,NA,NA,TGTGCCAGTAGTTCTCGGTGGGGCGGGATACTCTTC,CASSSRWGGILF
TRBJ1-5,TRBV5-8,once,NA,TGTGCCAGCAAAGTTGGCGGTTATAATCAGCCCCAGCATTTT,CASKVGGYNQPQHF
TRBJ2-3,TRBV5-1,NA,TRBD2,TGCGCCAGCACCCAACCGGGACTAGAAGCGCGTACGCAGTATTTT,CASTQPGLEARTQYF
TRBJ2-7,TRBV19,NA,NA,TGTGCCAGTTCCCGGACTGCGAGCTCCTACGAGCAGTACTTC,CASSRTASSYEQYF
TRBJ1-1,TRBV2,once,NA,TGTGCCAGCAGCCCGGGCGAACCGCGGAGGAATACTGAAGCTTTCTTT,CASSPGEPRRNTEAFF
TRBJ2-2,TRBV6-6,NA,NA,TGTGCCAGCAGTTACGGGCGGGCGGGCACCGGGGAGCTGTTTTTT,CASSYGRAGTGELFF
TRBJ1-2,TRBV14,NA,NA,TGTGCCAGCAGCCAAGAATCGGGATCCTTGGGTGGCTACACCTTC,CASSQESGSLGGYTF